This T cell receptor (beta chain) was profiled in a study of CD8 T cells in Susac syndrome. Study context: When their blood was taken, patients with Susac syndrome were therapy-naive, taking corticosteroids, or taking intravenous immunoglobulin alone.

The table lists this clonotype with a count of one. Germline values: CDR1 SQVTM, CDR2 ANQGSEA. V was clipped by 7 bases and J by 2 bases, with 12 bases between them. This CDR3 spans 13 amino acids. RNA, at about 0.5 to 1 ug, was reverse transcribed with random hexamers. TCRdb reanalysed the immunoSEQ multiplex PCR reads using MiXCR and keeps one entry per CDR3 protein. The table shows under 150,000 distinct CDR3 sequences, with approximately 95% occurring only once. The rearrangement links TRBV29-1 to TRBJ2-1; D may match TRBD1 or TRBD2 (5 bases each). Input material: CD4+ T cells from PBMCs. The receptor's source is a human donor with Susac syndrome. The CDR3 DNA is TGCAGCGGGGGGATAGGGGCCTACAATGAGCAGTTCTTC. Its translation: CSGGIGAYNEQFF.